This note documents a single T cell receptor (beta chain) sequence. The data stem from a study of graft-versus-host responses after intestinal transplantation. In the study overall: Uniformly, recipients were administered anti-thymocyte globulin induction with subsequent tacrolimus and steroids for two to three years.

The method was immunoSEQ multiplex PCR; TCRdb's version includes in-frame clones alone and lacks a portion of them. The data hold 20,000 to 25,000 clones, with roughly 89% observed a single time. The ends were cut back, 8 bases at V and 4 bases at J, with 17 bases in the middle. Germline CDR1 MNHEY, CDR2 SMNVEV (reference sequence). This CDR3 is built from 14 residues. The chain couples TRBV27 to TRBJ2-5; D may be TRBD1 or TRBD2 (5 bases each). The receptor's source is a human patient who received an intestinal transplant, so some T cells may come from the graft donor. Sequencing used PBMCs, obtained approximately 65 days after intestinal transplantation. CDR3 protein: CASCRGSSGETQYF. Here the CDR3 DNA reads TGTGCCAGCTGTCGGGGCTCCTCGGGAGAGACCCAGTACTTC.